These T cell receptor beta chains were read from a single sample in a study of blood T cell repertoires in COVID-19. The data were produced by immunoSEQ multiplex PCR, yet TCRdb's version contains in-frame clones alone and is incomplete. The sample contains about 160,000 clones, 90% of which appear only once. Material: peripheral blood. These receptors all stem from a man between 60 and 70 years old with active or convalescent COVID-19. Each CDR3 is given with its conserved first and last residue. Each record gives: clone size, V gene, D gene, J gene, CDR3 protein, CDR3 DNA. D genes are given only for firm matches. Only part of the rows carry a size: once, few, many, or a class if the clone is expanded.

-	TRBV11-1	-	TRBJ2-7	CASSLDRGETYEQYF	TGTGCCAGCAGCTTAGACCGCGGAGAGACCTACGAGCAGTACTTC
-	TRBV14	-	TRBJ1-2	CASSRARAQGYGYTF	TGTGCCAGCAGCCGTGCAAGGGCCCAGGGCTATGGCTACACCTTC
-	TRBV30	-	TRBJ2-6	CAWSGASSGANVLTF	TGTGCCTGGAGTGGGGCCAGCTCTGGGGCCAACGTCCTGACTTTC
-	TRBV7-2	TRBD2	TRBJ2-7	CASSLLAGGHYEQYF	TGTGCCAGCAGCCTACTAGCGGGAGGGCACTACGAGCAGTACTTC
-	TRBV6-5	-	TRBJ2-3	CASAPRRGSTDTQYF	TGTGCCAGCGCGCCCCGTAGGGGTTCCACAGATACGCAGTATTTT
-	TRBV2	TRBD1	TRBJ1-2	CASRSGQGNYGYTF	TGTGCCAGCAGATCGGGACAGGGCAACTATGGCTACACCTTC
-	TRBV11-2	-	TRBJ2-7	CASSLGTGYEQYF	TGTGCCAGCAGCTTAGGGACTGGATACGAGCAGTACTTC
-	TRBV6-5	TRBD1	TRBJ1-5	CASSSGQGRRQPQHF	TGTGCCAGCAGTTCGGGACAGGGGAGGAGGCAGCCCCAGCATTTT
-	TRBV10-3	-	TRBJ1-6	CANSQGQNNSPLHF	TGTGCCAACAGCCAAGGACAGAATAATTCACCCCTCCACTTT
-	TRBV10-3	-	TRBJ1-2	CAIDNEGYGYTF	TGTGCCATCGATAACGAGGGCTATGGCTACACCTTC
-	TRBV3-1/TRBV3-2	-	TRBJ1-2	CASSQAEGVGGYTF	TGTGCCAGCAGCCAAGCGGAGGGAGTCGGCGGCTACACCTTC
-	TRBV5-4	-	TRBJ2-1	CASSLAASRYNEQFF	TGTGCCAGCAGCTTGGCGGCTAGCAGGTACAATGAGCAGTTCTTC
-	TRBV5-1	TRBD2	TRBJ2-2	CASSPRVAGGIGELFF	TGCGCCAGCAGCCCCCGGGTAGCGGGAGGAATCGGGGAGCTGTTTTTT
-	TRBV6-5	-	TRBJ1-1	CASRIGQQNTEAFF	TGTGCCAGCAGAATCGGACAGCAGAACACTGAAGCTTTCTTT
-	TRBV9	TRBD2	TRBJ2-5	CASSGTSGTQETQYF	TGTGCCAGCAGCGGGACTAGCGGGACGCAAGAGACCCAGTACTTC
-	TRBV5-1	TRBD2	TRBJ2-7	CASSYQFRTSGSSGYGYEQYF	TGCGCCAGCAGCTACCAATTCAGGACTAGCGGGAGTAGTGGATACGGCTACGAGCAGTACTTC
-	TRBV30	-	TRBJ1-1	CAWDKTGTEAFF	TGTGCCTGGGATAAGACAGGCACTGAAGCTTTCTTT
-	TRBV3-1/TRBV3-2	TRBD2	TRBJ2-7	CASSQVPAGGLVREQYF	TGTGCCAGCAGCCAAGTTCCAGCGGGGGGCCTCGTTCGCGAGCAGTACTTC
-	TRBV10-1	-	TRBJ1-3	CAGKRSSGNTIYF	TGCGCCGGCAAACGGAGCTCTGGAAACACCATATATTTT
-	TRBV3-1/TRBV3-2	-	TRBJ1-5	CASSQDRGQPQHF	TGTGCCAGCAGCCAAGATCGGGGGCAGCCCCAGCATTTT
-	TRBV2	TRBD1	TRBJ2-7	CASRDRVNEQYF	TGTGCCAGCAGGGACAGGGTCAACGAGCAGTACTTC
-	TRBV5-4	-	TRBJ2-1	CASSLGRAYNEQFF	TGTGCCAGCAGCTTGGGACGGGCCTACAATGAGCAGTTCTTC
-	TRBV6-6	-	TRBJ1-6	CASSYSGQGNSPLHF	TGTGCCAGCAGTTACTCGGGGCAGGGTAATTCACCCCTCCACTTT
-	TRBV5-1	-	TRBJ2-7	CASSPGSAEFAREQYF	TGCGCCAGCAGCCCCGGGTCAGCGGAATTTGCTCGCGAGCAGTACTTC
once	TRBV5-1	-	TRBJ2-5	CASSSRVLETQYF	TGCGCCAGCAGCTCTAGAGTCTTGGAGACCCAGTACTTC
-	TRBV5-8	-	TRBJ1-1	CASSLGRGMNTEAFF	TGTGCCAGCAGCTTGGGAAGGGGGATGAACACTGAAGCTTTCTTT
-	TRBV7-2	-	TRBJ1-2	CASSISGVSSYTF	TGTGCCAGCAGTATATCGGGGGTTTCGAGCTACACCTTC
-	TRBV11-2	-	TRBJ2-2	CASSLRTGAGELFF	TGTGCCAGCAGCTTACGAACGGGAGCCGGGGAGCTGTTTTTT
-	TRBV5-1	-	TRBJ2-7	CASSLGLHGGFGEQYF	TGCGCCAGCAGCTTGGGGTTACATGGCGGGTTTGGGGAGCAGTACTTC